Listed below are T cell receptor beta chains from one sample, sequenced in a study of STAT5B mutations in CD4+ large granular lymphocyte leukemia. The protocol was immunoSEQ multiplex PCR, while the TCRdb copy is restricted to in-frame clones and leaves out a portion. The sample yields about 32,000 clones, around 84% seen once. The sequenced sample was CD4+ T cells from blood buffy coats. Receptor source: a human donor in good health. The CDR3 runs from the conserved cysteine through the conserved F or W. The D gene is left open where the match is weak. The size of a clone is reported for some rows only, either as once, few or many, or as a class for expanded clones.

J gene	clone size	V gene	D gene	CDR3 DNA	CDR3 protein
TRBJ2-7	.	TRBV4-2	.	TGTGCCAGCAGCCAAAGGGAGACAGACTACGAGCAGTACTTC	CASSQRETDYEQYF
TRBJ2-1	.	TRBV29-1	.	TGCAGCGTCCGGTCCTCCTACAATGAGCAGTTCTTC	CSVRSSYNEQFF
TRBJ2-3	.	TRBV11-3	.	TGTGCCAGCAGCTCCAACCTTCGAGGGGGCACAGATACGCAGTATTTT	CASSSNLRGGTDTQYF
TRBJ2-5	.	TRBV19	.	TGTGCCAGTAGTGCGGGTGTGGCAAAGGAGACCCAGTACTTC	CASSAGVAKETQYF
TRBJ1-2	.	TRBV9	TRBD1	TGTGCCAGCAGCTTAGGACAGGCGCTTCCCTATGGCTACACCTTC	CASSLGQALPYGYTF
TRBJ2-1	.	TRBV7-9	.	TGTGCCAGCAGCCCGACGACGGCTTACAATGAGCAGTTCTTC	CASSPTTAYNEQFF
TRBJ2-2	.	TRBV5-1	TRBD2	TGCGCCAGCAGCTTGACTAGCGGGGGGCCAGGGGCCGGGGAGCTGTTTTTT	CASSLTSGGPGAGELFF
TRBJ2-5	once	TRBV7-6	TRBD1	TGTGCCAGCAGCCCAATCGCGGACAGGGGGCGGGAGACCCAGTACTTC	CASSPIADRGRETQYF
TRBJ2-5	.	TRBV20-1	.	TGCAGTGCTAGTCGCAGGGAGACCCAGTACTTC	CSASRRETQYF
TRBJ2-5	.	TRBV9	TRBD2	TGTGCCAGCAGCTCTCCGACTAGCGGGGGGTTAGAGACCCAGTACTTC	CASSSPTSGGLETQYF
TRBJ1-1	few	TRBV6-1	.	TGTGCCAGCAGGCTGAACACTGAAGCTTTCTTT	CASRLNTEAFF
TRBJ2-7	.	TRBV7-6	TRBD2	TGTGCCAGCAGCTTCCCTAGCGGGGGGGAGTATTACGAGCAGTACTTC	CASSFPSGGEYYEQYF
TRBJ2-7	once	TRBV6-5	.	TGTGCCAGCAGTACGCTGCGGGACAGCAAATACGAGCAGTACTTC	CASSTLRDSKYEQYF
TRBJ1-3	.	TRBV25-1	.	TGTGCCAGCAACCGAAACACCATATATTTT	CASNRNTIYF
TRBJ1-1	.	TRBV19	TRBD1	TGTGCCAGTAGCTCCCCGGCAGGGGGCCTATGGACTGAAGCTTTCTTT	CASSSPAGGLWTEAFF
TRBJ1-2	few	TRBV23-1	.	TGCGCCACCATTGTTGGCTACACCTTC	CATIVGYTF
TRBJ1-2	.	TRBV5-4	TRBD1	TGTGCCAGCAGCTTGGACCCGACAGGGGCTTTCACAATCTATGGCTACACCTTC	CASSLDPTGAFTIYGYTF
TRBJ1-1	.	TRBV5-4	.	TGTGCCAGCAGCTTGGGAGGGGGGAACACTGAAGCTTTCTTT	CASSLGGGNTEAFF
TRBJ2-2	.	TRBV5-1	.	TGCGCCAGCAGCTTGAGTTTGAACACCGGGGAGCTGTTTTTT	CASSLSLNTGELFF
TRBJ2-7	few	TRBV27	.	TGTGCCAGCAGTTCAGCGAGGGGCTACGAGCAGTACTTC	CASSSARGYEQYF
TRBJ1-1	few	TRBV7-9	.	TGTGCCAGCAGTTCAGGGGTGGACACTGAAGCTTTCTTT	CASSSGVDTEAFF
TRBJ1-5	.	TRBV19	TRBD1	TGTGCCAGTACACAGGGGGCAGGGAATCAGCCCCAGCATTTT	CASTQGAGNQPQHF
TRBJ2-7	.	TRBV7-2	.	TGTGCCAGCAGCTTACTAGGAGGGACCTACGAGCAGTACTTC	CASSLLGGTYEQYF
TRBJ1-1	.	TRBV7-9	.	TGTGCCAGCAGCTTAGATAGAGGGGGGATGAACACTGAAGCTTTCTTT	CASSLDRGGMNTEAFF
TRBJ2-7	.	TRBV10-2	.	TGCGCCAGCAGTGAGAGGCTAGCCTACGAGCAGTACTTC	CASSERLAYEQYF
TRBJ1-5	.	TRBV4-2	.	TGTGCCAGCAGCCGGCACCTAGGGGGATCGATGAGCAATCAGCCCCAGCATTTT	CASSRHLGGSMSNQPQHF
TRBJ2-5	few	TRBV7-9	.	TGTGCCAGCCGTCGGGGGGCCTCCCAAGAGACCCAGTACTTC	CASRRGASQETQYF
TRBJ1-6	.	TRBV6-5	.	TGTGCCAGCAGGGGGCGGCAGATTAGTTCACCCCTCCACTTT	CASRGRQISSPLHF
TRBJ2-1	.	TRBV5-8	TRBD2	TGTGCCAGCACCCGGGCGGGAGCCCCTTACAATGAGCAGTTCTTC	CASTRAGAPYNEQFF
TRBJ2-3	.	TRBV9	TRBD2	TGTGCCAGCAGCGCCCGACTAGCGGGTGGGACAGATACGCAGTATTTT	CASSARLAGGTDTQYF
TRBJ1-2	few	TRBV28	TRBD1	TGTGCCAGCAGTTTACTGGGACAGGGGGATGGCTACACCTTC	CASSLLGQGDGYTF
TRBJ2-5	.	TRBV5-6	TRBD2	TGTGCCAGCAGCCCAGGGACTAGCGGGAGGGGTCAGGAGACCCAGTACTTC	CASSPGTSGRGQETQYF
TRBJ2-1	.	TRBV9	.	TGTGCCAGCAGCCCCAGCCGGTGGCAGTACAATGAGCAGTTCTTC	CASSPSRWQYNEQFF
TRBJ1-5	.	TRBV7-2	.	TGTGCCAGCAGCGCGGAGGGACTCGGCAATCAGCCCCAGCATTTT	CASSAEGLGNQPQHF
TRBJ2-3	.	TRBV5-6	TRBD2	TGTGCCAGCAGCGTACCCCTAGCGGGACTAGCCGGCACAGATACGCAGTATTTT	CASSVPLAGLAGTDTQYF
TRBJ2-4	.	TRBV30	TRBD2	TGTGCCTGGAGTGGAGGGACTAGCGGGGGGGAAAACATTCAGTACTTC	CAWSGGTSGGENIQYF
TRBJ2-3	.	TRBV10-3	TRBD2	TGTGCCATCAGTGACAGAGCGGGAGGGCCATTTTATACGCAGTATTTT	CAISDRAGGPFYTQYF
TRBJ1-3	.	TRBV30	.	TGTGCCTGGAGTGAAGATCACTCTGGAAACACCATATATTTT	CAWSEDHSGNTIYF
TRBJ1-2	once	TRBV6-1	.	TGTGCCAGCAGTGAACTCAGGGGCCTCTCCTATGGCTACACCTTC	CASSELRGLSYGYTF
TRBJ2-7	.	TRBV27	.	TGTGCCAGCAGTTTATTTGAGGGGGGTCCCTACGAGCAGTACTTC	CASSLFEGGPYEQYF
TRBJ2-6	few	TRBV10-3	.	TGTGCCATCACAAGTTCGGGGAGTGGGGCCAACGTCCTGACTTTC	CAITSSGSGANVLTF
TRBJ2-3	.	TRBV7-6	TRBD2	TGTGCCAGCAGCTACCTAGCGGGGAACACAGATACGCAGTATTTT	CASSYLAGNTDTQYF
TRBJ2-7	.	TRBV15	TRBD1	TGTGCCACCAGCCCCTGGGACAGGGGGTCCTACGAGCAGTACTTC	CATSPWDRGSYEQYF
TRBJ1-6	few	TRBV14	.	TGTGCCAGCAGCGGCCAGGGTTATTCACCCCTCCACTTT	CASSGQGYSPLHF
TRBJ1-2	.	TRBV5-1	TRBD1	TGCGCCAGCAGGTGGGACAGGGGGGCCTCTAGCTATGGCTACACCTTC	CASRWDRGASSYGYTF
TRBJ2-7	.	TRBV7-2	TRBD2	TGTGCCAGCAGCTTAGCGGTTGCGGGGGGCACCTACGAGCAGTACTTC	CASSLAVAGGTYEQYF